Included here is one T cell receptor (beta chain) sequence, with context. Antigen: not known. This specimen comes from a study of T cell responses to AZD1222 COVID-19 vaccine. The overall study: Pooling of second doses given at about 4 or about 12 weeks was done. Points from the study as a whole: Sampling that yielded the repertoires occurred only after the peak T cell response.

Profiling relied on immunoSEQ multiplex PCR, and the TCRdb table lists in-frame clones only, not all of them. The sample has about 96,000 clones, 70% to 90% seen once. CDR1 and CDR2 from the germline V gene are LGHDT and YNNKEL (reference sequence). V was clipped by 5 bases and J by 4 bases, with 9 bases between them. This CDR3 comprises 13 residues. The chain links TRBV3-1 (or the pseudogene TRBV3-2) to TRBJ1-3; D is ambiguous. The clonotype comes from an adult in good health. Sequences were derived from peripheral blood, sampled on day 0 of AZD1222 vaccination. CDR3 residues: CASSALGGNTIYF. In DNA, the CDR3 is TGTGCCAGCAGCGCTCTGGGAGGAAACACCATATATTTT.